The 24 T cell receptor beta chains presented below share a single source sample, sequenced in a study of neurological immune-mediated disorders. TCRdb analysed the 5' RACE reads with MiXCR anew, one entry per CDR3 protein. The sample comprises some 33,000 distinct CDR3 sequences, less than 1.6% of which are singletons, and about 9.3% rests with the top ten. The specimen was PBMCs. The receptors come from a woman younger than 45 with multiple sclerosis.

This clonotype was seen many times. The rearrangement joins TRBV6-5 to TRBJ2-3; D unclear. There are 14 residues in the CDR3. Between the trimmed V and J ends, which lost 0 bases and 0 bases, there was a span of 4 bases. Germline V gene lookup returns CDR1 MNHEY and CDR2 SVGAGI. CDR3 nucleotides: TGTGCCAGCAGTTACTCGGGGAGCACAGATACGCAGTATTTT. Protein: CASSYSGSTDTQYF.

This clonotype was picked up many times. The chain carries TRBV20-1 and TRBJ2-5; 7 bases fit TRBD1. The germline gives CDR1 DFQATT, CDR2 SNEGSKA (reference sequence). V gave up 5 bases and J gave up 5 bases; unmatched junction bases: 11. This CDR3 has 14 residues. The DNA for the CDR3 is TGCAGTGCTGTACGGCAGGGGGTAAGGGAGACCCAGTACTTC. As protein: CSAVRQGVRETQYF.

This clonotype was seen ten or more times. V usage is TRBV7-2 and J usage is TRBJ1-2; D call uncertain. From germline, CDR1 is SGHTA and CDR2 FQGNSA. V was pared by 7 bases and J by 5 bases, with 8 bases between. The CDR3 extends over 11 amino acids. CDR3 nucleotides: TGTGCCAGCAAGGCCCCGTATGGCTACACCTTC. It codes for CASKAPYGYTF.

This clonotype was detected many times. The chain carries TRBV20-1 and TRBJ2-3; D might be TRBD1 or TRBD2, each matching 6 bases. Germline CDR1 reads DFQATT; CDR2 reads SNEGSKA (reference sequence). The CDR3 has 15 amino acids. The germline V and J ends were trimmed by 1 base and 3 bases, with 14 bases remaining between them. CDR3 region: CSARGGGGRTDTQYF. The CDR3 coding sequence is TGCAGTGCTAGAGGAGGAGGGGGTAGGACAGATACGCAGTATTTT.

Many counts were recorded for this clonotype. The chain carries TRBV6-5 and TRBJ1-1, with D hard to call. CDR1 and CDR2 (germline): MNHEY, SVGAGI. The length of the CDR3 is 12 residues. V was pared by 6 bases and J by 6 bases, with 11 bases between. The CDR3 loop reads CASSRPGPEAFF. The DNA for the CDR3 is TGTGCCAGCAGCCGACCAGGACCTGAAGCTTTCTTT.

The chain carries TRBV7-2 and TRBJ2-3; TRBD1 matches at 8 bases. V dropped 5 bases and J dropped 2; count of bases not matched to a gene: 9. The CDR3 runs to 16 residues. Germline CDR1 and CDR2: SGHTA and FQGNSA. The CDR3 DNA sequence: TGTGCCAGCAGCCCAGCCCGGGACAGGTTCACAGATACGCAGTATTTT. Translating it yields CASSPARDRFTDTQYF. The full variable domain, its missing parts supplied by reference TRBV7-2 and TRBJ2-3, is GAGVSQSPSNKVTEKGKDVELRCDPISGHTALYWYRQSLGQGLEFLIYFQGNSAPDKSGLPSDRFSAERTGGSVSTLTIQRTQQEDSAVYLCASSPARDRFTDTQYFGPGTRLTVL.

This clonotype has a count of ten or more. The J gene is TRBJ1-2, the V gene TRBV20-1; D ambiguous. V was trimmed by 6 bases and J by 12 bases, leaving 17 bases between them. The germline V gene encodes CDR1 DFQATT and CDR2 SNEGSKA (reference sequence). CDR3 length: 11 residues. Written as DNA, the CDR3 is TGCAGTGCCACGTCTGGAGGCCCCGACACCTTC. The encoded protein is CSATSGGPDTF.

This clonotype was observed at least ten times. This rearrangement joins TRBV12-3 or TRBV12-4 to TRBJ2-5, with D tentatively TRBD1 (6 bases). The CDR3 covers 15 residues. Trimming took 2 bases from V and 0 from J, leaving 10 bases between them. DNA for the CDR3: TGTGCCAGCAGTTTAAGGCAGGGGTACCAAGAGACCCAGTACTTC. Its protein is CASSLRQGYQETQYF.

In its sample, this clonotype was seen many times. V usage is TRBV6-6 and J usage is TRBJ2-7; D might be TRBD1 (5 bases). The CDR3 has 13 amino acids. CDR1 is MNHNY, CDR2 SVGAGI, per germline (reference sequence). V was cut by 8 bases and J by 2 bases, with 13 bases left in between. This CDR3 is CASGRQSTYEQYF. The CDR3 DNA follows: TGTGCCAGCGGAAGACAGTCGACCTACGAGCAGTACTTC.

This clonotype has at least ten counts. The chain joins TRBV9 to TRBJ1-6; 10 bases agree with TRBD1. V trimming: 3 bases; J trimming: 8 bases; junction bases outside the gene matches: 5. The CDR3 is made up of 15 amino acids. CDR1 and CDR2 from the germline V gene are SGDLS and YYNGEE. The CDR3 nucleotides read TGTGCCAGCAGCGCGACGACAGGGGGCTATTCACCCCTCCACTTT. Translation gives CASSATTGGYSPLHF. Using reference TRBV9 and TRBJ1-6 for the parts outside the CDR3, the full variable domain is DSGVTQTPKHLITATGQRVTLRCSPRSGDLSVYWYQQSLDQGLQFLIQYYNGEERAKGNILERFSAQQFPDLHSELNLSSLELGDSALYFCASSATTGGYSPLHFGNGTRLTVT.

In this sample, this clonotype turned up many times. The chain combines TRBV4-1 with TRBJ1-4, with 8 positions matching TRBD1. Per the germline V gene, CDR1 is MGHRA and CDR2 is YSYEKL. CDR3 length: 15 amino acids. The V segment lost 3 bases and the J segment 7 bases; nucleotides outside the gene matches: 7. The DNA of the CDR3 is TGCGCCAGCAGCCAGACGACAGGGGTCGGTGAAAAACTGTTTTTT. Amino acids: CASSQTTGVGEKLFF.

This clonotype was picked up a small number of times. The genes are TRBV29-1 and TRBJ2-3; no clear D. V dropped 1 base and J dropped 5 bases, with 7 bases sitting between them. Germline V gene data show CDR1 as SQVTM and CDR2 as ANQGSEA. This CDR3 has 12 residues. CDR3: CSVEGHRDTQYF. CDR3 nucleotide sequence: TGCAGCGTTGAAGGACATAGAGATACGCAGTATTTT.

This clonotype was recorded at least ten times. This chain connects TRBV7-2 to TRBJ1-3; D gene ambiguous. This CDR3 spans 14 amino acids. From germline, CDR1 is SGHTA and CDR2 FQGNSA. The germline V and J ends were trimmed by 5 bases and 7 bases, with 15 bases remaining between them. The CDR3 region is CASSQGPTTNTIYF. CDR3 nucleotide sequence: TGTGCCAGCAGCCAAGGGCCGACAACTAACACCATATATTTT.

This clonotype has ten or more counts. The rearrangement uses TRBV10-3 and TRBJ2-5; no definite D call. Trimming removed 2 bases from V and 2 bases from J, with 3 bases in between. Germline-derived CDR1 and CDR2 are ENHRY and SYGVKD. This CDR3 is built from 12 residues. The CDR3 loop is CAISETQETQYF. The CDR3 DNA reads as TGTGCCATCAGTGAGACGCAAGAGACCCAGTACTTC.

This clonotype was detected many times. This sequence joins TRBV7-2 and TRBJ1-4; tentatively, D is TRBD1 (5 bases). The length of the CDR3 is 16 residues. Looked up from germline, CDR1 is SGHTA and CDR2 is FQGNSA. V was pared by 0 bases and J by 3 bases, with 11 bases between. The CDR3 bases are TGTGCCAGCAGCTTAGCTTCGGCAGGGTCTAATGAAAAACTGTTTTTT. Protein: CASSLASAGSNEKLFF.

This clonotype has at least ten counts. This chain links TRBV9 with TRBJ2-7, with 8 nucleotides matching TRBD1. The CDR3 extends over 15 amino acids. CDR1 SGDLS and CDR2 YYNGEE come from the germline V gene. Trimming at V came to 2 bases and at J to 6 bases, leaving 10 bases not matched to a gene. In DNA, the CDR3 is TGTGCCAGCAGCGTTTCTGCGGACAGGGTAGCCGAGCAGTACTTC. Amino acid sequence: CASSVSADRVAEQYF.

The chain recombines TRBV11-2 with TRBJ2-7; D remains unclear. V was trimmed by 5 bases and J by 5 bases, leaving 7 bases between them. The CDR3 is 11 residues long. Looked up from germline, CDR1 is SGHAT and CDR2 is FQNNGV. CDR3: CASSPGHEQYF. CDR3 in DNA: TGTGCCAGCAGCCCCGGCCACGAGCAGTACTTC.

In regard to this clonotype: This may arise from a read error, as a much more abundant clone is one base away. The chain combines TRBV7-2 with TRBJ2-7; unclear D gene. Germline lookup yields CDR1 SGHTA and CDR2 FQGNSA. The length of the CDR3 is 13 residues. CDR3 residues: CANSLGRNYEQYF. CDR3 nucleotides: TGTGCCAACAGCTTAGGCAGGAACTACGAGCAGTACTTC.

In this sample, this clonotype turned up many times. This rearrangement joins TRBV6-2 or TRBV6-3 to TRBJ2-7; 9 bases map to TRBD1. The CDR3 totals 20 residues. V shed 0 bases, J shed 3 bases, and the junction held 18 bases outside the gene matches. Germline V gene lookup returns CDR1 MNHEY and CDR2 SVGEGT. This CDR3 reads CASSYSPTGGGPVDLYEQYF. As DNA, the CDR3 is TGTGCCAGCAGTTACTCCCCGACAGGGGGGGGTCCTGTAGATCTCTACGAGCAGTACTTC.

This clonotype appeared many times. The genes are TRBV18 and TRBJ1-2, with D perhaps matching TRBD1 (5 bases). V lost 3 bases and J 5 bases, leaving 16 bases between the germline ends. CDR1 is KGHSH and CDR2 is LQKENI in the germline V gene. The CDR3 length is 15 residues. The CDR3 coding sequence is TGTGCCAGCTCACCCCCCGGGGCCCAAGGTTATGGCTACACCTTC. Protein sequence: CASSPPGAQGYGYTF.

In this sample, this clonotype turned up many times. V gene TRBV2 combines with J gene TRBJ1-5; D not certain. The CDR3 is made up of 14 amino acids. V was pared by 4 bases and J by 4 bases, with 11 bases between. Germline-derived CDR1 and CDR2 are SNHLY and FYNNEI. In DNA form, the CDR3 reads TGTGCCAGCAGTGCCGCCAGCAAAAATCAGCCCCAGCATTTT. Amino acids: CASSAASKNQPQHF.

This clonotype was seen repeatedly, ten times or more. V gene TRBV7-7 combines with J gene TRBJ2-1; TRBD2 aligns across 7 bases. J lost 3 bases, V lost 5 bases, and 10 bases had no gene match. Germline V lookup: CDR1 SSHAT, CDR2 FNYEAQ (reference sequence). The CDR3 runs 16 residues. As DNA, the CDR3 is TGTGCCAGCAGCCCGCTTGATCGGGGGGACTACAATGAGCAGTTCTTC. It yields the protein CASSPLDRGDYNEQFF.

Sample share makes this clonotype medium-sized. CDR3 sequence (DNA): TGTGCCAGCAGTCAGATCTCGACAGGGTATAATTCACCCCTCCACTTT. Amino acids: CASSQISTGYNSPLHF. The chain links TRBV27 to TRBJ1-6; 7 bases align to TRBD1. With V trimmed by 5 bases and J by 4 bases, 8 bases remained unmatched. The CDR3 loop spans 16 amino acids. Germline assignment: CDR1 MNHEY and CDR2 SMNVEV (reference sequence).

This clonotype has ten or more counts. The genes are TRBV20-1 and TRBJ1-5; 11 bases align to TRBD1. The trim removed 5 bases at V and 7 bases at J, leaving 4 bases unmatched. The CDR3 covers 13 residues. Germline V gene lookup returns CDR1 DFQATT and CDR2 SNEGSKA (reference sequence). The CDR3 nucleotides read TGCAGTGCTGGACAGGGGGCATGGCAGCCCCAGCATTTT. Its protein is CSAGQGAWQPQHF.